A selection of T cell receptor beta chains follows, all from one sample in a study of cytomegalovirus exposure and HLA in healthy donors. Repertoires were generated with immunoSEQ multiplex PCR, while TCRdb's copy carries only in-frame clones and drops some. The data show 170,000 or so clones, around 84% seen once. Material: PBMCs. The source is a man between 18 and 35 years old in good health and CMV-seronegative. CDR3s include the opening cysteine and the closing phenylalanine or tryptophan. The D gene is left open where the match is weak. Rows may omit the clone size; those that give it use once, few, many or a size class.

clone_size,v_call,j_call,d_call,cdr3_aa,cdr3_nt
.,TRBV28,TRBJ2-7,.,CASSVLGGYEQYF,TGTGCCAGCAGTGTCCTAGGTGGCTACGAGCAGTACTTC
.,TRBV7-3,TRBJ2-5,.,CASSSRVGETQYF,TGTGCCAGCAGCTCTAGAGTGGGAGAGACCCAGTACTTC
.,TRBV6-6,TRBJ2-2,TRBD1,CASNFRQGSGELFF,TGTGCCAGCAATTTTCGACAGGGCAGCGGGGAGCTGTTTTTT
.,TRBV19,TRBJ2-3,.,CASSTLPFEAIRGLADYTDTQYF,TGTGCCAGTAGTACACTACCCTTCGAAGCTATTCGGGGGCTAGCGGATTACACAGATACGCAGTATTTT
.,TRBV7-3,TRBJ2-7,TRBD1,CASSLGLGQGDEQYF,TGTGCCAGCAGCTTAGGCCTCGGACAGGGGGACGAGCAGTACTTC
once,TRBV4-1,TRBJ1-1,.,CASSQEWGQGSTEAFF,TGCGCCAGCAGCCAAGAATGGGGGCAGGGATCAACTGAAGCTTTCTTT
.,TRBV6-1,TRBJ2-6,.,CASSVQVSGANVLTF,TGTGCCAGCAGTGTACAGGTCTCTGGGGCCAACGTCCTGACTTTC
.,TRBV27,TRBJ2-1,.,CASSWRDEQFF,TGTGCCAGCAGTTGGCGGGATGAGCAGTTCTTC
few,TRBV19,TRBJ1-4,TRBD1,CASSLRDRVLEKLFF,TGTGCCAGTAGTCTACGGGACAGGGTCCTCGAAAAACTGTTTTTT
.,TRBV10-3,TRBJ2-7,.,CAISESRDGEQYF,TGTGCCATCAGTGAGTCTCGGGATGGGGAGCAGTACTTC
.,TRBV19,TRBJ1-1,.,CASSMGRGEAEAFF,TGTGCCAGTAGTATGGGGAGGGGTGAAGCTGAAGCTTTCTTT
.,TRBV5-8,TRBJ2-7,TRBD2,CASSFGGYGGYEQYF,TGTGCCAGCAGCTTCGGGGGGTACGGGGGCTACGAGCAGTACTTC
.,TRBV19,TRBJ1-2,.,CASSSSGAINYGYTF,TGTGCCAGTAGTTCCTCAGGGGCAATCAACTATGGCTACACCTTC
.,TRBV28,TRBJ2-7,TRBD1,CASTPAPGQGSYEQYF,TGTGCCAGCACCCCAGCCCCGGGACAGGGTTCCTACGAGCAGTACTTC
.,TRBV7-9,TRBJ2-2,.,CASSLGGSTGELFF,TGTGCCAGCAGCTTAGGAGGATCCACCGGGGAGCTGTTTTTT
.,TRBV9,TRBJ1-6,TRBD1,CASSAAPGQGLNSPLHF,TGTGCCAGCAGCGCCGCGCCGGGACAGGGGTTGAATTCACCCCTCCACTTT
.,TRBV5-1,TRBJ1-2,.,CASSLEGPDANYGYTF,TGCGCCAGCAGCTTGGAGGGGCCCGATGCTAACTATGGCTACACCTTC
.,TRBV27,TRBJ1-2,.,CASSLRGTTNYGYTF,TGTGCCAGCAGTTTACGAGGAACTACTAACTATGGCTACACCTTC
.,TRBV27,TRBJ2-1,TRBD1,CASSPMGTVLWEQFF,TGTGCCAGCAGCCCCATGGGGACAGTGCTTTGGGAGCAGTTCTTC
.,TRBV2,TRBJ1-1,.,CASSEAIGGRTEAFF,TGTGCCAGCAGTGAAGCGATCGGGGGGCGGACTGAAGCTTTCTTT
.,TRBV27,TRBJ1-6,TRBD1,CASSRLDRGPSSPLHF,TGTGCCAGCAGCCGACTCGACAGGGGCCCGTCGTCACCCCTCCACTTT
.,TRBV4-1,TRBJ2-2,.,CASSPIGQNTGELFF,TGCGCCAGCAGCCCAATTGGACAGAACACCGGGGAGCTGTTTTTT
.,TRBV10-3,TRBJ2-1,.,CAIRQDKTYNEQFF,TGTGCCATCAGACAGGACAAGACCTACAATGAGCAGTTCTTC
.,TRBV5-1,TRBJ1-2,TRBD1,CASSLATGTIYTF,TGCGCCAGCAGCTTGGCGACAGGGACGATCTACACCTTC
once,TRBV7-9,TRBJ1-5,TRBD1,CASSPGTGYSNQPQHF,TGTGCCAGCAGCCCAGGGACAGGATATAGCAATCAGCCCCAGCATTTT
.,TRBV19,TRBJ2-1,.,CASSIGAGAGFYNEQFF,TGTGCCAGTAGTATAGGGGCGGGGGCGGGGTTCTACAATGAGCAGTTCTTC
.,TRBV6-1,TRBJ2-2,TRBD2,CASKEAGGPGGELFF,TGTGCCAGCAAGGAAGCGGGGGGGCCCGGCGGGGAGCTGTTTTTT
once,TRBV28,TRBJ1-6,TRBD1,CASSHDRVSDNSPLHF,TGTGCCAGCAGCCATGACAGGGTTTCTGATAATTCACCCCTCCACTTT
.,TRBV6-5,TRBJ1-1,.,CASSYNRANTEAFF,TGTGCCAGCAGTTACAACAGGGCGAACACTGAAGCTTTCTTT
.,TRBV4-2,TRBJ1-2,.,CASSQEPDNNYGYTF,TGTGCCAGCAGCCAAGAACCCGACAATAACTATGGCTACACCTTC
few,TRBV27,TRBJ1-6,.,CASRNTGTYNSPLHF,TGTGCCAGCAGGAACACAGGGACCTATAATTCACCCCTCCACTTT
once,TRBV5-1,TRBJ2-3,.,CASSFEAPSDTQYF,TGCGCCAGCAGCTTTGAGGCACCTAGCGATACGCAGTATTTT
.,TRBV7-2,TRBJ2-7,.,CASSLARRVASYEQYF,TGTGCCAGCAGCTTAGCGAGACGGGTGGCCTCCTACGAGCAGTACTTC
.,TRBV6-1,TRBJ2-1,.,CASSEPTVSGPYNEQFF,TGTGCCAGCAGCGAACCGACAGTGTCCGGACCTTACAATGAGCAGTTCTTC
.,TRBV4-1,TRBJ2-1,TRBD2,CASSPGTSGRNEQFF,TGCGCCAGCAGCCCCGGGACTAGCGGGAGGAATGAGCAGTTCTTC
.,TRBV2,TRBJ2-3,TRBD2,CASTDRTSGGLADTQYF,TGTGCCAGCACCGATCGGACTAGCGGGGGGTTGGCAGATACGCAGTATTTT
.,TRBV27,TRBJ2-7,.,CVSSLGSSYEQYF,TGTGTCAGCAGTTTGGGCAGCTCCTACGAGCAGTACTTC